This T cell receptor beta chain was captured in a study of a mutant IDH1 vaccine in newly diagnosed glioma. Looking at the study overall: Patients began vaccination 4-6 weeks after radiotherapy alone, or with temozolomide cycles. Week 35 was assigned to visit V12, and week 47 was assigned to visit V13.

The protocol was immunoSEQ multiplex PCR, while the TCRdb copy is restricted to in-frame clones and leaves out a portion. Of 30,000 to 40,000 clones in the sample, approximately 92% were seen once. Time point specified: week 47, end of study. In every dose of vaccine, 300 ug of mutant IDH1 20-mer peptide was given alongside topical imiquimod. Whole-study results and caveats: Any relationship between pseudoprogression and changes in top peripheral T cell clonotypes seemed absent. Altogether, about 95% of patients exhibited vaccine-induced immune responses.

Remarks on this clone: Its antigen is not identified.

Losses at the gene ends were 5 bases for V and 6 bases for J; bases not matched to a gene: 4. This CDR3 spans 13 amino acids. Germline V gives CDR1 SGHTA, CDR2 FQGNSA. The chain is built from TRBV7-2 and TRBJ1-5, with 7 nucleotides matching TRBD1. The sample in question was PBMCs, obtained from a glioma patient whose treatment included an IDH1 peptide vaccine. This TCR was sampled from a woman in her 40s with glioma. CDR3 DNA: TGTGCCAGCAGCGGGACAGAGGGTCAGCCCCAGCATTTT. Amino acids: CASSGTEGQPQHF.